Detailed here is one TCR beta chain. This entry comes from a study of blood T cell repertoires in COVID-19. Study at large: PBMCs, B-cell-depleted T cells, or T cells provided the cDNA or gDNA that made up the material.

With V trimmed by 7 bases and J by 0 bases, 4 bases remained unmatched. This CDR3 spans 14 amino acids. Germline CDR1 reads LNHDA; CDR2 reads SQIVND (reference sequence). In the study's own analysis: Reference gene primer amplification gave estimated nucleated cell counts. Assay used: immunoSEQ multiplex PCR; TCRdb lists only in-frame clones, some missing. The DNA was the basis for D and trimming; V, J and clone size are from that table. Among approximately 320,000 clones listed, 70% to 90% were seen once. The source material was peripheral blood. This chain links TRBV19 with TRBJ1-2; 8 bases fit TRBD1. This sequence was found in a human donor in a cohort sampled during active COVID-19. The CDR3 sequence is CASTLDRANYGYTF. CDR3 in DNA: TGTGCCAGTACCCTGGACAGGGCTAACTATGGCTACACCTTC.